Listed here are 19 T cell receptor beta chains from one sample, sequenced in a study of PD-1 blockade in classical Hodgkin lymphoma. Time point reported: cycle 4 day 1 (C4D1), after less than 7 weeks of nivolumab. Exposure to brentuximab vedotin varied, and each patient had relapsed following autologous stem cell transplantation. Some clones are missing from TCRdb's copy, which holds only in-frame ones; the method was immunoSEQ multiplex PCR. The data show about 64,000 clones, under 95% seen once. This specimen consisted of peripheral blood mononuclear cells (PBMCs), obtained before the fourth cycle of nivolumab. These receptors originate from a human donor with classical Hodgkin lymphoma.

CDR3 nucleotides: TGTGCCATTCGGGGAGACGAGGGGGTGACCACGGATACGCAGTATTTT. This codes for CAIRGDEGVTTDTQYF. The J gene is TRBJ2-3, the V gene TRBV10-3; perhaps TRBD1 as D (6 bases). Looked up from germline, CDR1 is ENHRY and CDR2 is SYGVKD. The CDR3 totals 16 residues. Trimming left V 9 bases short and J 6 bases short, with 25 bases between.

This clone was seen just once. This chain uses TRBV6-5 with TRBJ1-5, with a possible D match to TRBD1 (5 bases). Per germline, CDR1 MNHEY and CDR2 SVGAGI. V was cut by 2 bases and J by 6 bases, with 11 bases left in between. CDR3 length: 14 amino acids. CDR3 sequence reads: CASSYTDSGQPQHF. DNA of the CDR3: TGTGCCAGCAGTTACACCGACAGTGGTCAGCCCCAGCATTTT.

This chain links TRBV7-8 with TRBJ1-1, with TRBD1 matching 9 bases. Germline CDR1 SGHVS, CDR2 FQNEAQ. The CDR3 is made up of 18 amino acids. The V and J ends lost 1 base and 0 bases, in that order; junction bases with no gene match: 9. The CDR3 region is CASSLERTGALMNTEAFF. In nucleotides, the CDR3 is TGTGCCAGCAGCTTAGAAAGGACAGGGGCCCTTATGAACACTGAAGCTTTCTTT.

The chain joins TRBV19 to TRBJ1-6; perhaps TRBD1 as D (6 bases). Trimming cost V 5 bases and J 3 bases, with 8 bases left between them. This CDR3 is built from 14 residues. Looked up from germline, CDR1 is LNHDA and CDR2 is SQIVND (reference sequence). This chain's CDR3 is CASSLDSYNSPLHF. CDR3 coding DNA: TGTGCCAGTAGTCTGGACAGCTATAATTCACCCCTCCACTTT.

This clone was found once. The chain employs TRBV10-3 and TRBJ2-1; 10 bases map to TRBD2. The CDR3 contains 15 residues. V trimming: 4 bases; J trimming: 9 bases; junction bases outside the gene matches: 9. Per germline, CDR1 ENHRY and CDR2 SYGVKD. CDR3 nucleotide sequence: TGTGCCATCAGTGCTTTAGCGGGGGGAGGAGGTGAGCAGTTCTTC. Its protein is CAISALAGGGGEQFF.

This clone was recorded only once. The chain recombines TRBV6-5 with TRBJ2-2, with 12 bases fitting TRBD2. Germline values: CDR1 MNHEY, CDR2 SVGAGI. The CDR3 has 16 residues. J lost 5 bases, V lost 2 bases, and 3 bases had no gene match. As DNA, the CDR3 is TGTGCCAGCAGTTACCTGACTAGCGGGAGAACCGGGGAGCTGTTTTTT. Translation: CASSYLTSGRTGELFF.

The chain couples TRBV6-6 to TRBJ1-1, with D perhaps TRBD1 (5 bases). Germline V lookup: CDR1 MNHNY, CDR2 SVGAGI (reference sequence). Trimming left V 6 bases short and J 7 bases short, with 15 bases between. This CDR3 has 13 residues. The CDR3 loop is CASRGDPPIEAFF. CDR3 in DNA: TGTGCCAGCAGGGGGGACCCTCCAATTGAAGCTTTCTTT.

This sequence joins TRBV5-4 and TRBJ2-5; no firm D call. The DNA matches TRBJ2-7 better at its end, which makes the J call doubtful. CDR1 is SGHNT, CDR2 YYREEE, per germline (reference sequence). CDR3 length equals 13 residues. CDR3 coding DNA: TGTGCCAGCAGCTTGGGACTGCGGAACGAGCAGTACTTC. It is translated as CASSLGLRNEQYF.

This chain connects TRBV11-3 to TRBJ2-1; D is ambiguous. V lost 5 bases, J lost 5 bases, and 7 bases lay in between. This CDR3 has 12 residues. Germline CDR1 is SGHNT and CDR2 is YENEEA. For the CDR3, the DNA is TGTGCCAGCAGCGGCTGGGACAATGAGCAGTTCTTC. This translates into CASSGWDNEQFF. Looking up the rest from reference TRBV11-3 and TRBJ2-1 gives the full variable domain: EAGVVQSPRYKIIEKKQPVAFWCNPISGHNTLYWYLQNLGQGPELLIRYENEEAVDDSQLPKDRFSAERLKGVDSTLKIQPAELGDSAVYLCASSGWDNEQFFGPGTRLTVL.

This sequence joins TRBV11-2 and TRBJ2-7; D is possibly TRBD1 (5 bases). Trimming stripped 4 bases from V and 0 bases from J, with 7 bases between. This CDR3 has 13 amino acids. CDR1 SGHAT and CDR2 FQNNGV come from the germline V gene. CDR3: CASSSQGSYEQYF. The CDR3 DNA sequence: TGTGCCAGCAGCTCGCAGGGCTCCTACGAGCAGTACTTC.

This sequence joins TRBV2 and TRBJ2-7; D may be TRBD1 or TRBD2 (5 bases each). V was pared by 3 bases and J by 0 bases, with 9 bases between. Germline CDR1 is SNHLY and CDR2 is FYNNEI. This CDR3 is built from 14 residues. CDR3 coding DNA: TGTGCCAGCAGTGATTCGGGGACCTCCTACGAGCAGTACTTC. Protein: CASSDSGTSYEQYF.

This clone was observed a single time. V and J are TRBV6-5 and TRBJ1-6; D is perhaps TRBD1 (6 bases). With 0 bases removed from V and 0 bases from J, the gap between germline ends came to 6 bases. Germline V gene data show CDR1 as MNHEY and CDR2 as SVGAGI. This CDR3 is built from 16 residues. The CDR3 spells CASSYSGASYNSPLHF. The CDR3 DNA sequence: TGTGCCAGCAGTTACTCGGGGGCCTCCTATAATTCACCCCTCCACTTT.

The chain joins TRBV6-6 to TRBJ1-5; unclear D gene. The CDR3 covers 14 residues. CDR1 is MNHNY and CDR2 is SVGAGI in the germline V gene (reference sequence). Trimming removed 1 base from V and 3 bases from J, with 7 bases in between. The CDR3 here is CASSYFTANQPQHF. The CDR3 DNA sequence: TGTGCCAGCAGTTACTTCACGGCCAATCAGCCCCAGCATTTT.

J is TRBJ2-3 and V is TRBV13, with no clear D. Germline CDR1 is PRHDT and CDR2 is FYEKMQ (reference sequence). V gave up 5 bases and J gave up 5 bases, with 14 bases separating them. CDR3 length equals 14 residues. The CDR3 DNA reads TGTGCCAGCAGCAGCCAACTCTTTTTAGATACGCAGTATTTT. This gives the protein CASSSQLFLDTQYF.

This chain connects TRBV6-1 to TRBJ1-2, with 7 nucleotides matching TRBD1. The CDR3 loop spans 13 amino acids. V gave up 5 bases and J gave up 9 bases; unmatched junction bases: 9. Germline loops: CDR1 MNHNS, CDR2 SASEGT. The CDR3: CASSRGGGFSYTF. CDR3 nucleotide sequence: TGTGCCAGCAGTAGGGGAGGGGGCTTCAGCTACACCTTC.

The chain is built from TRBV7-9 and TRBJ2-1, with 10 bases fitting TRBD2. The CDR3 covers 15 residues. Per germline, CDR1 SEHNR and CDR2 FQNEAQ (reference sequence). V was pared by 1 base and J by 4 bases, with 1 base of the junction left unmatched. DNA for the CDR3: TGTGCCAGCAGCTTAGGGACTAGCGGATACAATGAGCAGTTCTTC. Encoded protein: CASSLGTSGYNEQFF.

The rearrangement links TRBV9 to TRBJ2-7; the D is unclear. Germline assignment: CDR1 SGDLS and CDR2 YYNGEE. CDR3 length: 14 amino acids. The V and J ends lost 0 bases and 2 bases respectively, with 9 bases between them. The CDR3 loop is CASSVGVATYEQYF. CDR3 DNA: TGTGCCAGCAGCGTAGGGGTTGCGACCTACGAGCAGTACTTC.

This clone was observed a single time. CDR3 sequence reads: CASTDRDGYTF. The CDR3 DNA reads as TGTGCCAGTACGGACAGGGATGGCTACACCTTC. This sequence joins TRBV19 and TRBJ1-2, with TRBD1 matching over 8 bases. Trimming removed 7 bases from V and 6 bases from J; junction bases left unmatched: 1. The germline V gene has CDR1 LNHDA and CDR2 SQIVND (reference sequence). CDR3 length: 11 amino acids. The variable domain in full, with the rest retrieved from reference TRBV19 and TRBJ1-2, is DGGITQSPKYLFRKEGQNVTLSCEQNLNHDAMYWYRQDPGQGLRLIYYSQIVNDFQKGDIAEGYSVSREKKESFPLTVTSAQKNPTAFYLCASTDRDGYTFGSGTRLTVV.

This clone showed up just a few times. This chain uses TRBV6-6 with TRBJ2-5, with D possibly matching TRBD1 (5 bases). Germline V CDR1 and CDR2: MNHNY, SVGAGI (reference sequence). The V end lost 10 bases, the J end lost 2 bases, and 14 bases lay between the germline ends. This CDR3 has 13 amino acids. CDR3 in DNA: TGTGCCACCTCGTGGGGCAGTCAAGAGACCCAGTACTTC. Amino acids: CATSWGSQETQYF.